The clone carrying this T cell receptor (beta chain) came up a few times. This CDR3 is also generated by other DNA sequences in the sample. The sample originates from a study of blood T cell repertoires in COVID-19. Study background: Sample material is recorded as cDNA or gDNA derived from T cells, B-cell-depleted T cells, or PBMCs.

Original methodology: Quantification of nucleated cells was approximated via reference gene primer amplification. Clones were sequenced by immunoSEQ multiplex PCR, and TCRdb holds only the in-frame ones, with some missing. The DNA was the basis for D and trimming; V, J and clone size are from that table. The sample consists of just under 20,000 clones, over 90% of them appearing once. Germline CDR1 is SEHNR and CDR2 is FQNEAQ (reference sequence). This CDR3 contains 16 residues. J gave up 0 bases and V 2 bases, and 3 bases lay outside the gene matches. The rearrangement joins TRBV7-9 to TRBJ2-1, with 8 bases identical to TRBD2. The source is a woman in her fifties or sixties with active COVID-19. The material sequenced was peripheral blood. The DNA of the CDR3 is TGTGCCAGCAGCTTAAGTCTAGCGGGCTCCTACAATGAGCAGTTCTTC. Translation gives CASSLSLAGSYNEQFF.